These 21 T cell receptor beta chains were sequenced from one sample in a study of immune evolution from preneoplasia to lung adenocarcinoma. Some clones are missing from TCRdb's copy, which holds only in-frame ones; the method was immunoSEQ multiplex PCR. The sample records about 15,000 clones, 80% to 90% being singletons. The sequencing input was FFPE minimally invasive lung adenocarcinoma tissue. These receptors originate from a person in their 70s with lung adenocarcinoma.

This clone came up once. The genes are TRBV21-1 and TRBJ2-7; the D segment call TRBD1 is taken from the table without a DNA check. TRBV21-1 is a listed pseudogene. The CDR3 has 19 amino acids. For the CDR3, the DNA is TGTGCCAGCAGCAAAGACAGGGAGCAGGGAGTAAGTGGGACCTACGAGCAGTACTTC. Amino acids: CASSKDREQGVSGTYEQYF.

Notes on this clone: Other nucleotide sequences in the sample specify the same CDR3. This chain uses TRBV11-2 with TRBJ2-7, with TRBD1 matching over 7 bases. The length of the CDR3 is 12 residues. The V segment lost 4 bases and the J segment 4 bases; nucleotides outside the gene matches: 1. CDR1 and CDR2 (germline): SGHAT, FQNNGV. The CDR3 DNA sequence: TGTGCCAGCAGCTCACAGGGGTACGAGCAGTACTTC. This gives the protein CASSSQGYEQYF.

This clone has more than one count but fewer than ten. The V call is TRBV9, the J call TRBJ1-1; 7 bases fit TRBD1. Germline V gene sequence: CDR1 SGDLS, CDR2 YYNGEE. This CDR3 has 15 residues. Losses at the gene ends were 2 bases for V and 6 bases for J; bases not matched to a gene: 10. The CDR3 DNA follows: TGTGCCAGCAGCGTGGACCCAGACAGGGTCGCTGAAGCTTTCTTT. Translation: CASSVDPDRVAEAFF.

The chain has TRBV4-1 and TRBJ1-2; 12 bases are shared with TRBD1. The CDR3 consists of 16 residues. CDR1 and CDR2 (germline): MGHRA, YSYEKL. J gave up 8 bases and V 3 bases, and 10 bases lay outside the gene matches. Here the CDR3 DNA reads TGCGCCAGCAGCCACATAGCCGGGACAGGGGGCCGGGGCTACACCTTC. Its translation is CASSHIAGTGGRGYTF.

The CDR3 region has the DNA TGTGCCAGCAGCTTATATGCAGCCGGGACCTCTGGAAACACCATATATTTT. It yields the protein CASSLYAAGTSGNTIYF. The chain employs TRBV9 and TRBJ1-3, with D perhaps TRBD1 (5 bases). This CDR3 is built from 17 residues. The germline V gene encodes CDR1 SGDLS and CDR2 YYNGEE. The V end lost 4 bases, the J end lost 0 bases, and 17 bases lay between the germline ends.

The chain joins TRBV5-1 to TRBJ1-6; no reliable D call. The CDR3 contains 13 residues. The V gene's germline CDR1 is SGHRS and CDR2 YFSETQ. V shed 0 bases and J shed 5 bases, with 3 bases lying between them. The CDR3 protein is CASSLVDNSPLHF. The CDR3 nucleotides are TGCGCCAGCAGCTTGGTAGATAATTCACCCCTCCACTTT.

The V call is TRBV11-3, the J call TRBJ1-2; TRBD1 matches 7 bases. Germline loops: CDR1 SGHNT, CDR2 YENEEA. After removal of 3 bases from V and 5 bases from J, the junction contained 3 bases not matched to a gene. CDR3 length: 13 amino acids. This chain's CDR3 is CASSLTGRYGYTF. CDR3 in DNA: TGTGCCAGCAGCTTGACAGGGCGGTATGGCTACACCTTC.

This rearrangement joins TRBV9 to TRBJ1-4; tentative D call: TRBD1 (6 bases). The germline gives CDR1 SGDLS, CDR2 YYNGEE. The CDR3 runs to 14 residues. Trimming pared 4 bases from V and 3 bases from J, leaving 10 bases between. CDR3 coding DNA: TGTGCCAGCAGCCTACAGGGTGCTAATGAAAAACTGTTTTTT. This encodes CASSLQGANEKLFF.

The chain recombines TRBV14 with TRBJ2-2; no firm D call. Trimming removed 4 bases from V and 1 base from J, with 7 bases in between. The CDR3 is 14 residues long. Per the germline V gene, CDR1 is SGHDN and CDR2 is FVKESK. CDR3: CASSPGLNTGELFF. The CDR3 DNA reads TGTGCCAGCAGCCCGGGCCTGAACACCGGGGAGCTGTTTTTT. The whole variable domain, remainder taken from reference TRBV14 and TRBJ2-2, is EAGVTQFPSHSVIEKGQTVTLRCDPISGHDNLYWYRRVMGKEIKFLLHFVKESKQDESGMPNNRFLAERTGGTYSTLKVQPAELEDSGVYFCASSPGLNTGELFFGEGSRLTVL.

A few counts support this clone. The V and J genes are TRBV7-9 and TRBJ2-3; D may be TRBD2 (6 bases). Trimming cost V 5 bases and J 4 bases, with 13 bases left between them. CDR3 length: 14 residues. Germline CDR1 is SEHNR and CDR2 is FQNEAQ (reference sequence). The CDR3 loop reads CASSVNSGADTQYF. The CDR3 DNA reads TGTGCCAGCAGCGTCAATAGCGGTGCAGATACGCAGTATTTT.

The rearrangement joins TRBV30 to TRBJ1-3; no firm D call. The CDR3 extends over 13 amino acids. V lost 3 bases, J lost 0 bases, and 6 bases lay in between. Germline loops: CDR1 GTSNPN, CDR2 SVGIG (reference sequence). The CDR3 is CAWRVNSGNTIYF. The CDR3 DNA follows: TGTGCCTGGAGGGTAAACTCTGGAAACACCATATATTTT.

The table lists this clone with a count of one. The genes are TRBV7-9 and TRBJ2-3; unclear D gene. The V gene's germline CDR1 is SEHNR and CDR2 FQNEAQ (reference sequence). The CDR3 sequence is 15 residues long. Trimming removed 5 bases at V and 1 base at J, with 13 bases between. The CDR3 here is CASSDTKDGTDTQYF. In nucleotides, the CDR3 is TGTGCCAGCAGCGACACTAAGGACGGCACAGATACGCAGTATTTT.

This rearrangement joins TRBV28 to TRBJ2-3, with no clear D. CDR3 length equals 11 residues. V was clipped by 7 bases and J by 0 bases, with 2 bases between them. Germline V gives CDR1 MDHEN, CDR2 SYDVKM. The CDR3: CASTSTDTQYF. CDR3 coding DNA: TGTGCCAGCACCAGCACAGATACGCAGTATTTT.

J is TRBJ1-3 and V is TRBV15, with no clear D. The CDR3 runs to 15 residues. Germline lookup yields CDR1 LNHNV and CDR2 YYDKDF (reference sequence). With 0 bases removed from V and 3 bases from J, the gap between germline ends came to 9 bases. CDR3 in amino acids: CATSRDSANGNTIYF. The CDR3 region has the DNA TGTGCCACCAGCAGAGATTCGGCCAATGGAAACACCATATATTTT.

V and J are TRBV11-2 and TRBJ1-6; D ambiguous. Germline lookup yields CDR1 SGHAT and CDR2 FQNNGV. Trimming stripped 1 base from V and 9 bases from J, with 4 bases between. The CDR3 is 12 residues long. CDR3 DNA: TGTGCCAGCAGCTTAGGGGTTTCACCCCTCCACTTT. This gives the protein CASSLGVSPLHF.

The genes are TRBV28 and TRBJ1-2; D unresolved. V was trimmed by 3 bases and J by 0 bases, leaving 11 bases between them. The CDR3 is made up of 15 amino acids. Germline lookup yields CDR1 MDHEN and CDR2 SYDVKM. CDR3: CASSLIGRANYGYTF. The CDR3 DNA reads as TGTGCCAGCAGTTTGATAGGAAGAGCTAACTATGGCTACACCTTC.

This chain links TRBV2 with TRBJ1-1; D is possibly TRBD1 (5 bases). Germline V gives CDR1 SNHLY, CDR2 FYNNEI. The CDR3 is made up of 12 amino acids. The V end lost 2 bases, the J end lost 7 bases, and 8 bases lay between the germline ends. The CDR3, as DNA: TGTGCCAGCAGTGAACAGGGTTTTGAAGCTTTCTTT. This gives the protein CASSEQGFEAFF.

In this sample, this clone turned up a few times. The CDR3 reads CASSVESRTVETQYF. Written as DNA, the CDR3 is TGTGCCAGCAGCGTAGAGTCCCGGACAGTAGAGACCCAGTACTTC. The chain couples TRBV9 to TRBJ2-5, with D possibly being TRBD1 (6 bases). Germline loops: CDR1 SGDLS, CDR2 YYNGEE. This CDR3 has 15 residues. V was shortened by 0 bases and J by 4 bases, with 13 bases between the two germline ends.

As DNA, the CDR3 is TGCGCCAGCAGCCAAGGCGTCGGTTACACTGAAGCTTTCTTT. Residues: CASSQGVGYTEAFF. The rearrangement links TRBV4-1 to TRBJ1-1; D not resolved. The CDR3 spans 14 residues. The germline CDR1 and CDR2 sequences are MGHRA and YSYEKL. Trimming took 1 base from V and 3 from J, leaving 9 bases between them.

The chain is built from TRBV11-2 and TRBJ1-5; 7 bases align to TRBD1. The CDR3 consists of 15 residues. Germline CDR1 is SGHAT and CDR2 is FQNNGV. The trim removed 1 base at V and 4 bases at J, leaving 4 bases unmatched. CDR3 nucleotides: TGTGCCAGCAGCTTAGGAGGGGGCGGTAATCAGCCCCAGCATTTT. Translating it yields CASSLGGGGNQPQHF.

This clone was detected only a few times. The chain has TRBV28 and TRBJ2-3; a possible D gene is TRBD1 (6 bases). The CDR3 runs to 12 residues. With 8 bases removed from V and 2 bases from J, the gap between germline ends came to 8 bases. Germline-derived CDR1 and CDR2 are MDHEN and SYDVKM. The CDR3, as DNA: TGTGCCAGCTGGACAGACACAGATACGCAGTATTTT. It specifies CASWTDTDTQYF.